This T cell receptor beta chain came from a study of T-cell memory formation after mild COVID-19. CDR3 length: 17 amino acids. Germline V gene lookup returns CDR1 MNHEY and CDR2 SVGEGT. Trimming removed 8 bases at V and 0 bases at J, with 20 bases between. TCRdb re-called the 5' RACE reads with MiXCR, one entry per CDR3 protein. Among around 440,000 distinct CDR3 sequences, 15% to 20% were seen once, and the ten largest hold roughly an eighth. This receptor was taken from an adult woman who had mild COVID-19 (a few samples of this study predate the infection). Cell type and time point are not known. Sequences were obtained from PBMCs or a T cell subset sorted from them (not recorded which). The chain employs TRBV6-2 or TRBV6-3 and TRBJ2-4, with D perhaps TRBD1 or TRBD2 (5 bases each). CDR3 coding DNA: TGTGCCAGCCCCAAGGAAGTGGGGGACCTAGCCAAAAACATTCAGTACTTC. Translation gives CASPKEVGDLAKNIQYF.